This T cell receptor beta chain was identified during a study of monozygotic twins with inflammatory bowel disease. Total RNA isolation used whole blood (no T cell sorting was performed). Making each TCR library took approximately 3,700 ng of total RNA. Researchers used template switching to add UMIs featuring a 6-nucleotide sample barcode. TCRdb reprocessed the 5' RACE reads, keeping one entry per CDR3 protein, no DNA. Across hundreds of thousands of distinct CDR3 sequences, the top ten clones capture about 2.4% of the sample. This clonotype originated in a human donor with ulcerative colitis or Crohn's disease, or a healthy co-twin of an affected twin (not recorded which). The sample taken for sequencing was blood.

The CDR3 region is CASSVGVNTDTQYF. The V call is TRBV2, the J call TRBJ2-3; the TCRdb call, TRBD1, lacks DNA for checking. The germline gives CDR1 SNHLY, CDR2 FYNNEI. This CDR3 comprises 14 residues.